This T cell receptor (beta chain) was recovered during a study of CD8 T cells in Susac syndrome. Reverse transcription used about 0.45 to 1 ug RNA and random hexamers. MiXCR, applied by TCRdb to the immunoSEQ multiplex PCR reads, yields one record per CDR3 protein. The sample carries 180,000 or so distinct CDR3 sequences, around 94% recorded once. The CDR3 is 15 amino acids. Trimming cost V 2 bases and J 5 bases, with 15 bases left between them. The germline gives CDR1 GTSNPN, CDR2 SVGIG (reference sequence). Sequenced sample: CD4+ T cells from PBMCs. The chain carries TRBV30 and TRBJ2-2, with D perhaps TRBD1 or TRBD2 (6 bases each). The sequence was collected from a human donor with Susac syndrome. In DNA form, the CDR3 reads TGTGCCTGGAGTTCAACGGGGGCCTGGACCGGGGAGCTGTTTTTT. Translated, it gives CAWSSTGAWTGELFF.